Listed here are 22 T cell receptor beta chains from one sample, sequenced in a study of T cell responses to AZD1222 COVID-19 vaccine. Only in-frame clones appear in the TCRdb table, and some are missing; sequencing was by immunoSEQ multiplex PCR. The sample lists around 120,000 clones, approximately 90% seen once, with 7.1% in the top ten. The sample here was peripheral blood, taken 28 days after the second AZD1222 dose. These receptor sequences come from an adult who received the AZD1222 COVID-19 vaccine.

The rearrangement links TRBV6-5 to TRBJ1-1, with D maybe TRBD1 (5 bases). The CDR3 spans 15 residues. V gave up 4 bases and J gave up 3 bases, with 15 bases separating them. Germline V gene sequence: CDR1 MNHEY, CDR2 SVGAGI. This chain's CDR3 is CASSWTPLGDTEAFF. In nucleotides, the CDR3 is TGTGCCAGCAGTTGGACACCCCTGGGGGACACTGAAGCTTTCTTT.

The genes are TRBV9 and TRBJ2-3; D gene uncertain. Germline V CDR1 and CDR2: SGDLS, YYNGEE. V shed 0 bases and J shed 0 bases, with 5 bases lying between them. The CDR3 is 14 residues long. The CDR3 is CASSVAPSTDTQYF. The CDR3 nucleotides are TGTGCCAGCAGCGTAGCCCCCAGCACAGATACGCAGTATTTT.

The V and J genes are TRBV4-3 and TRBJ2-2; 14 nucleotides line up with TRBD2. Germline trimming cut 6 bases from V and 8 bases from J; bases unmatched to any gene: 8. The CDR3 is 16 amino acids. Germline V lookup: CDR1 LGHNA, CDR2 YSLEER. Here the CDR3 reads CASSPGTSGSLGELFF. In nucleotides, the CDR3 is TGCGCCAGCAGTCCCGGGACTAGCGGGAGTTTGGGGGAGCTGTTTTTT.

The V call is TRBV29-1, the J call TRBJ1-1; D not resolved. V gave up 2 bases and J gave up 4 bases, with 8 bases separating them. This CDR3 spans 12 amino acids. Germline CDR1 is SQVTM and CDR2 is ANQGSEA. CDR3 DNA sequence: TGCAGCGTTGAAATCCCTGGCACTGAAGCTTTCTTT. The encoded protein is CSVEIPGTEAFF.

The chain carries TRBV11-2 and TRBJ2-7; a weak D match, TRBD2 (6 bases). This CDR3 contains 16 residues. Trimming shortened V by 1 base and J by 0 bases, and 13 bases separated the two germline ends. CDR1 is SGHAT, CDR2 FQNNGV, per germline. Here the CDR3 DNA reads TGTGCCAGCAGCTTAGGCTGGGGACTGCTCTCCTACGAGCAGTACTTC. Protein: CASSLGWGLLSYEQYF.

This clone was counted a single time. The CDR3: CAISESGKLPGEQYF. CDR3 nucleotide sequence: TGTGCCATCAGTGAGTCCGGGAAACTCCCAGGTGAGCAGTACTTC. V gene TRBV10-3 combines with J gene TRBJ2-7, with D possibly TRBD2 on 5 matching bases. Trimming took 0 bases from V and 7 from J, leaving 16 bases between them. Germline CDR1 reads ENHRY; CDR2 reads SYGVKD. The CDR3 length is 15 residues.

The chain has TRBV5-1 and TRBJ1-2; D perhaps matches TRBD1 (6 bases). V lost 4 bases, J lost 2 bases, and 9 bases lay in between. This CDR3 comprises 13 residues. Germline V CDR1 and CDR2: SGHRS, YFSETQ. The CDR3 region is CASSAGQNYGYTF. In DNA, the CDR3 is TGCGCCAGCAGCGCGGGACAAAACTATGGCTACACCTTC.

This chain links TRBV15 with TRBJ1-2; D is perhaps TRBD1 (6 bases). The germline V and J ends were trimmed by 0 bases and 7 bases, with 12 bases remaining between them. CDR3 length equals 14 residues. Germline-derived CDR1 and CDR2 are LNHNV and YYDKDF (reference sequence). CDR3 loop: CATSRDRGARGYTF. The CDR3 DNA is TGTGCCACCAGCAGAGATCGGGGGGCTCGTGGCTACACCTTC.

The chain carries TRBV9 and TRBJ2-1; 9 positions match TRBD2. V was clipped by 4 bases and J by 2 bases; unmatched bases: 7. This CDR3 comprises 16 residues. Germline V gene sequence: CDR1 SGDLS, CDR2 YYNGEE. CDR3 sequence: CASSPSGGLAYNEQFF. CDR3 nucleotides: TGTGCCAGCAGCCCGAGCGGGGGGCTTGCCTACAATGAGCAGTTCTTC.

This rearrangement joins TRBV29-1 to TRBJ1-1; D gene ambiguous. Deletions cut 6 bases from V and 1 base from J, with 9 bases between. This CDR3 comprises 12 residues. Germline V gene lookup returns CDR1 SQVTM and CDR2 ANQGSEA. CDR3 region: CSVGGANTEAFF. In DNA, the CDR3 is TGCAGCGTCGGAGGTGCGAACACTGAAGCTTTCTTT.

The chain is built from TRBV5-1 and TRBJ2-7; D unresolved. V lost 5 bases and J 4 bases, leaving 16 bases between the germline ends. In germline, CDR1 is SGHRS, CDR2 YFSETQ. This CDR3 contains 14 residues. The CDR3 bases are TGCGCCAGCAGACCTGCTGGGTCAGCATACGAGCAGTACTTC. This translates into CASRPAGSAYEQYF.

This chain uses TRBV5-1 with TRBJ1-2; D is possibly TRBD1 (5 bases). Trimming removed 2 bases at V and 4 bases at J, with 15 bases between. CDR1 and CDR2 from the germline V gene are SGHRS and YFSETQ. The length of the CDR3 is 15 residues. The chain's CDR3 is CASSFGGAGPYGYTF. Here the CDR3 DNA reads TGCGCCAGCAGCTTTGGTGGCGCAGGGCCCTATGGCTACACCTTC.

DNA of the CDR3: TGTGCCAGCAGCTCCCTAGCCAGCACAGATACGCAGTATTTT. Encoded protein: CASSSLASTDTQYF. This chain links TRBV7-3 with TRBJ2-3, with TRBD2 as a possible D gene (5 bases). Trimming cost V 4 bases and J 0 bases, with 8 bases left between them. CDR1 is SGHTA and CDR2 is FQGTGA in the germline V gene. CDR3 length equals 14 residues.

In DNA, the CDR3 is TGTGCCAGCAGCTTGGTGGGGAGACTAGCGGGGCTCGAGACCCAGTACTTC. It is translated as CASSLVGRLAGLETQYF. The chain links TRBV5-8 to TRBJ2-5, with TRBD2 identical over 11 bases. Germline CDR1 reads SGHTS; CDR2 reads YDEGEE. The CDR3 is 17 residues long. V dropped 0 bases and J dropped 5; count of bases not matched to a gene: 9. Complete variable domain (other parts from reference TRBV5-8 and TRBJ2-5): EAGVTQSPTHLIKTRGQQATLRCSPISGHTSVYWYQQALGLGLQFLLWYDEGEERNRGNFPPRFSGRQFPNYSSELNVNALELEDSALYLCASSLVGRLAGLETQYFGPGTRLLVL.

CDR3: CASNSRRGGQETQYF. The DNA for the CDR3 is TGTGCCAGCAACTCCCGTCGCGGGGGACAAGAGACCCAGTACTTC. The rearrangement links TRBV2 to TRBJ2-5, with TRBD2 matching 7 bases. The V gene's germline CDR1 is SNHLY and CDR2 FYNNEI. The CDR3 consists of 15 residues. Trimming removed 7 bases from V and 2 bases from J; junction bases left unmatched: 10.

The chain joins TRBV11-2 to TRBJ1-2; TRBD1 is a possible D gene (6 bases). From germline, CDR1 is SGHAT and CDR2 FQNNGV. This CDR3 is built from 15 residues. Trimming cost V 5 bases and J 10 bases, with 23 bases left between them. For the CDR3, the DNA is TGTGCCAGCAGCACCCTACGGGGGGGGCTGGATGTCTACACCTTC. Its translation: CASSTLRGGLDVYTF. Full variable domain (missing parts from reference TRBV11-2 and TRBJ1-2): EAGVAQSPRYKIIEKRQSVAFWCNPISGHATLYWYQQILGQGPKLLIQFQNNGVVDDSQLPKDRFSAERLKGVDSTLKIQPAKLEDSAVYLCASSTLRGGLDVYTFGSGTRLTVV.

Notes on this clone: Its ends do not fully match the called genes, so a read error is possible. The chain is built from TRBV3-1 (or the pseudogene TRBV3-2) and TRBJ1-4; possible D gene TRBD1, 6 bases. The CDR3 has 12 amino acids. Germline V gives CDR1 LGHDT, CDR2 YNNKEL (reference sequence). The DNA of the CDR3 is TGTGCCAGCAGCTGGGTAGGGGGACACCCGCTTTTT. Its translation: CASSWVGGHPLF.

V is TRBV7-2 and J is TRBJ1-2, with 9 bases that match TRBD1. With 1 base clipped from V and 3 bases from J, the junction kept 9 bases outside the gene matches. This CDR3 spans 17 amino acids. Germline CDR1 reads SGHTA; CDR2 reads FQGNSA. As DNA, the CDR3 is TGTGCCAGCAGCTTAGAAATCGACAGGGGGGCCTACTATGGCTACACCTTC. This gives the protein CASSLEIDRGAYYGYTF.

V usage is TRBV3-1 (or the pseudogene TRBV3-2) and J usage is TRBJ1-6, with D tentatively TRBD1 (6 bases). CDR3 length: 18 amino acids. In germline, CDR1 is LGHDT, CDR2 YNNKEL (reference sequence). Between the trimmed V and J ends, which lost 4 bases and 6 bases, there was a span of 22 bases. As DNA, the CDR3 is TGTGCCAGCAGCCCTGGGCAGGGGTCCCTCGGGCGTAATTCACCCCTCCACTTT. Protein sequence: CASSPGQGSLGRNSPLHF.

V gene TRBV3-1 (or the pseudogene TRBV3-2) combines with J gene TRBJ1-2, with D maybe TRBD1 (5 bases). Looked up from germline, CDR1 is LGHDT and CDR2 is YNNKEL (reference sequence). The germline V and J ends were trimmed by 1 base and 5 bases, with 11 bases remaining between them. The length of the CDR3 is 14 residues. This chain's CDR3 is CASSQVGSGYGYTF. As DNA, the CDR3 is TGTGCCAGCAGCCAAGTCGGGTCAGGGTATGGCTACACCTTC.

The chain employs TRBV19 and TRBJ2-3; TRBD1 aligns across 7 bases. The V and J ends lost 6 bases and 0 bases, in that order; junction bases with no gene match: 9. CDR1 and CDR2 from the germline V gene are LNHDA and SQIVND (reference sequence). The length of the CDR3 is 16 residues. CDR3 bases: TGTGCCAGTAGACCCCCGGACAGGCCTAGCACAGATACGCAGTATTTT. Translated, it gives CASRPPDRPSTDTQYF.

The V call is TRBV9, the J call TRBJ2-3; 10 bases match TRBD2. The V gene end was trimmed by 0 bases and the J gene end by 0 bases; junction bases not matched to a gene: 7. CDR3 size: 18 residues. The germline V gene encodes CDR1 SGDLS and CDR2 YYNGEE. CDR3 in DNA: TGTGCCAGCAGCGTAGCTACTTCTAGCGGGGGTAGCACAGATACGCAGTATTTT. Translating gives CASSVATSSGGSTDTQYF.